The rows below give T cell receptor beta chains drawn from one sample of a study of chemoradiotherapy in HPV16-positive cancers. Data came from immunoSEQ multiplex PCR; TCRdb stores just in-frame clones and leaves some out. This table holds 15,000 to 20,000 clones, around three quarters found once. This material consisted of tumor tissue, taken from a patient who underwent chemoradiotherapy. The source of these receptors is a human donor with HPV-associated anogenital cancer. CDR3s include the opening cysteine and the closing phenylalanine or tryptophan. Fields, in order: V gene, CDR3 protein.

>TRBV2
CASSFRQEAYEQYF
>TRBV7-9
CASSHMIGQGYEQYF
>TRBV28
CASSLAVMNTEAFF
>TRBV6-1
CASQLGGLYEQYF
>TRBV7-2
CASSPFGSNTGELFF
>TRBV20-1
CSARDLGEQFF
>TRBV2
CASSSPTSGTEAFF
>TRBV9
CASSVTHSPDSGEKLFF
>TRBV5-1
CASSLNVNYGYTF
>TRBV29-1
CSVSGLAELYASTDTQYF
>TRBV14
CASSQAALPDTQYF
>TRBV9
CASSVAGQQETQYF
>TRBV5-1
CASSLGAGGNYGYTF
>TRBV6-1
CASKQISPLHF
>TRBV16
CASSQSVSGELFF
>TRBV5-8
CASSLAGTTAREQYF
>TRBV7-2
CASSLLGTNTGELFF
>TRBV11-2
CASSLEPGGEQYF
>TRBV5-4
CASSLTWAGMVF
>TRBV21-1
CAFALSGNEQFF
>TRBV18
CASSPGAGYEQYF
>TRBV21-1
CASSKVTQETQYF
>TRBV5-4
CASSLGGSGRNNEQFF
>TRBV19
CASSRPGGYEQYF
>TRBV7-3
CASSLGLAGGQGMEQFF
>TRBV28
CASRQGTSTDTQYF
>TRBV12-2
CASRFGLAGNYEQYF
>TRBV5-4
CASSPLLTSGMLHNEQFF
>TRBV28
CASIPVQAGNQPQHF